This is a list of T cell receptor beta chains from one sample in a study of T cells in Graves' hyperthyroidism and ophthalmopathy. TCRdb analysed the multiplex PCR reads with MiXCR anew, one entry per CDR3 protein. The repertoire holds approximately 380,000 distinct CDR3 sequences, approximately 18% seen once, with 40% in the top ten. Sample: blood. The receptors shown here come from a man aged 18-30 years with Graves' ophthalmopathy. CDR3s include the opening cysteine and the closing phenylalanine or tryptophan. A D gene is named only where the DNA matches it firmly. A row's size may be missing; if present it is once, few, many or a size class.

>many|TRBD1|TRBV2|TRBJ2-7
TGTGCCAGCAGGAAACCCCGGGACAGGTCCTCCTACGAGCAGTACTTC
CASRKPRDRSSYEQYF
>many|NA|TRBV12-3/TRBV12-4|TRBJ1-1
TGTGCCAGCAGTTTATCGGGGGCCACTGAAGCTTTCTTT
CASSLSGATEAFF
>few|NA|TRBV6-5|TRBJ1-2
TGTGCCAGCAGTTCGCCGGACAGACCGACTAACTATGGCCACACCTTC
CASSSPDRPTNYGHTF
>few|NA|TRBV5-1|TRBJ2-5
TGCGCCAGCAGCTTGGAACAGATAGAGACCCAGTACTTC
CASSLEQIETQYF
>many|TRBD1|TRBV2|TRBJ1-4
TGTGCCAGCAGTGGTGGGGACAGGGCAGGTGAAAAACTGTTTTTT
CASSGGDRAGEKLFF
>NA|NA|TRBV6-8|TRBJ2-1
TGTGCCAGTCCCCAGGGGAAATACAATGAGCAGTTCTTC
CASPQGKYNEQFF
>few|NA|TRBV12-3/TRBV12-4|TRBJ1-2
TGTGCCAGCAGTTTAGGGAACTATGGCCACACCTTC
CASSLGNYGHTF
>NA|TRBD2|TRBV20-1|TRBJ2-1
TGCAGTGCCCCCCGGGGGGGCCTCGGGAATGAGCAGTTCTTC
CSAPRGGLGNEQFF
>many|TRBD1|TRBV3-1|TRBJ2-5
TGTGCCAGCAGTCGACAGGGGATCAAGACCCAGTACTTC
CASSRQGIKTQYF
>many|NA|TRBV7-9|TRBJ2-7
TGTGCCAGCAGCTTATCAGGGGCGTCCTACGAGCAGTACTTC
CASSLSGASYEQYF
>NA|NA|TRBV20-1|TRBJ1-5
TGCAGTGCTAGAGATTCCCAGAGAGCTTATAGCAATCAGCCCCAGCATTTT
CSARDSQRAYSNQPQHF
>many|TRBD1|TRBV4-1|TRBJ1-2
TGCGCCAGCAGCCAAGTACAGGGGCTGGGAGGCTACACCTTC
CASSQVQGLGGYTF
>many|NA|TRBV5-1|TRBJ2-3
TGCGCCAGCAGCTTGGAGACAGGAGTATACACAGATACGCAGTATTTT
CASSLETGVYTDTQYF
>NA|NA|TRBV6-2/TRBV6-3|TRBJ1-1
TGTGCCAGCGCTCCGGGGGGGTTCACTGAAGCTTTCTTT
CASAPGGFTEAFF
>NA|NA|TRBV5-1|TRBJ2-5
TGCGCCAGCAGCACCCACCGAGAGACCCAGTACTTC
CASSTHRETQYF
>many|NA|TRBV28|TRBJ1-2
TGTGCCAGCAGTTTAGCCCCGGGGAGCGGCTACACCTTC
CASSLAPGSGYTF
>many|NA|TRBV5-1|TRBJ2-3
TGCGCCAGCAGCTTGGGACCTGGCGCGGATACGCAGTATTTT
CASSLGPGADTQYF
>few|NA|TRBV2|TRBJ2-3
TGTGCCAGCAGTGAAGAAGGGGGGTCGGTAGATACGCAGTATTTT
CASSEEGGSVDTQYF
>NA|TRBD2|TRBV24-1|TRBJ2-1
TGTGCCACCAGTAATCGGACTAGCGGGGGCTACAATGAGCAGTTCTTC
CATSNRTSGGYNEQFF
>many|TRBD2|TRBV7-3|TRBJ2-4
TGTGCCAGCAGCCCCTCGGGGGGGCCTTCAAAAAACATTCAGTACTTC
CASSPSGGPSKNIQYF
>few|TRBD2|TRBV4-1|TRBJ2-7
TGCGCCAGCAGCACACAGACTAGCGGAGCCTACGAGCAGTACTTC
CASSTQTSGAYEQYF
>NA|NA|TRBV2|TRBJ1-2
TGTGCCAGCAGTGCGGGGGGGAATGGAGGCGGGGCGAACTATGGCTACACCTTC
CASSAGGNGGGANYGYTF
>many|TRBD1|TRBV7-6|TRBJ2-7
TGTGCCAGCAGCCTAGTAACCTCCGGACAGGGGGAGCAGTACTTC
CASSLVTSGQGEQYF
>many|TRBD2|TRBV6-1|TRBJ2-3
TGTGCCAGCAGCCAATTAGCGGGGGGGGACACAGATACGCAGTATTTT
CASSQLAGGDTDTQYF
>NA|TRBD1|TRBV10-3|TRBJ1-4
TGTGCCATCAGTGGACAGGGCACTAATGAAAAACTGTTTTTT
CAISGQGTNEKLFF
>many|NA|TRBV11-2|TRBJ2-5
TGTGCCAGCAACAACCGTGTAGGGGCGCAAGAGACCCAGTACTTC
CASNNRVGAQETQYF
>many|TRBD1|TRBV3-1|TRBJ1-2
TGTGCCAGCAGCCAAGGGGCAGGGGGGGTCGGCTACACCTTC
CASSQGAGGVGYTF
>many|NA|TRBV13|TRBJ2-7
TGTGCCAGCAGCTTAGAAGGGCACCTATCCTACGAGCAGTACTTC
CASSLEGHLSYEQYF
>many|NA|TRBV18|TRBJ2-1
TGTGCCAGCTCACCACCCCACAATGAGCAGTTCTTC
CASSPPHNEQFF
>many|NA|TRBV6-1|TRBJ2-1
TGTGCCAGCACGGGATGGGGTAAGAATGAGCAGTTCTTC
CASTGWGKNEQFF
>many|TRBD1|TRBV18|TRBJ1-2
TGTGCCAGCTCCCGCACGAGGACAGGGGCAAATGGCTACACCTTC
CASSRTRTGANGYTF
>NA|NA|TRBV5-1|TRBJ2-7
TGCGCCAGCAGATCTGACGGCGTCGGCGAGCAGTACTTC
CASRSDGVGEQYF
>few|NA|TRBV27|TRBJ2-3
TGTGCCAGCAGTCTATACTTCCGGGACCCCTCCACAGATACGCAGTATTTT
CASSLYFRDPSTDTQYF